Shown below are 22 T cell receptor beta chains from a single sample sequenced in a study of blood T cell repertoires in COVID-19. This table comes from immunoSEQ multiplex PCR, and its TCRdb copy is limited to in-frame clones, with some not included. The sample lists tens of thousands of clones; 70% to 90% were seen once. Sequenced: peripheral blood. The receptors come from a human donor in a cohort sampled during active COVID-19.

The chain carries TRBV18 and TRBJ2-6, with D unclear. The germline V gene has CDR1 KGHSH and CDR2 LQKENI. The CDR3 spans 15 residues. The V and J ends lost 6 bases and 0 bases respectively, with 9 bases between them. CDR3 nucleotides: TGTGCCAGCTCTCCAGTAAACTCTGGGGCCAACGTCCTGACTTTC. Encoded protein: CASSPVNSGANVLTF.

A single count supports this clone. The rearrangement joins TRBV4-2 to TRBJ2-7; 9 bases align to TRBD2. Germline trimming cut 5 bases from V and 4 bases from J; bases unmatched to any gene: 12. CDR1 and CDR2 from the germline V gene are LGHNA and YNFKEQ. The CDR3 contains 16 residues. In DNA, the CDR3 is TGTGCCAGCAGCACGACCAGCGCGGGAGGGCCTTACGAGCAGTACTTC. Its translation is CASSTTSAGGPYEQYF.

The rearrangement joins TRBV9 to TRBJ2-1, with 12 bases identical to TRBD2. In germline, CDR1 is SGDLS, CDR2 YYNGEE. The J segment lost 3 bases and the V segment lost 3 bases, leaving 4 bases of the junction unmatched. This CDR3 spans 16 amino acids. For the CDR3, the DNA is TGTGCCAGCAGCGGAGGACTAGCGGGAAACTACAATGAGCAGTTCTTC. Amino acids: CASSGGLAGNYNEQFF.

The chain joins TRBV11-3 to TRBJ2-1; 12 nucleotides line up with TRBD2. Trimming at V came to 4 bases and at J to 6 bases, leaving 4 bases not matched to a gene. This CDR3 is built from 15 residues. CDR1 and CDR2 (germline): SGHNT, YENEEA. The CDR3 sequence: CASSSGLAGLNEQFF. CDR3 sequence (DNA): TGTGCCAGCAGCTCTGGACTAGCGGGACTCAATGAGCAGTTCTTC. Combining the CDR3 with reference TRBV11-3 and TRBJ2-1 gives the whole variable domain EAGVVQSPRYKIIEKKQPVAFWCNPISGHNTLYWYLQNLGQGPELLIRYENEEAVDDSQLPKDRFSAERLKGVDSTLKIQPAELGDSAVYLCASSSGLAGLNEQFFGPGTRLTVL.

The CDR3 coding sequence is TGTGCCAGCAGCTTAGCAGGGACATCTAACTATGGCTACACCTTC. Encoded protein: CASSLAGTSNYGYTF. The chain combines TRBV7-2 with TRBJ1-2, with D perhaps TRBD1 (6 bases). CDR1 is SGHTA, CDR2 FQGNSA, per germline. The CDR3 runs to 15 residues. V lost 0 bases and J 0 bases, leaving 8 bases between the germline ends.

The rearrangement uses TRBV7-2 and TRBJ1-3; a possible D gene is TRBD1 (6 bases). Germline assignment: CDR1 SGHTA and CDR2 FQGNSA. The CDR3 totals 15 residues. V lost 4 bases and J 1 base, leaving 11 bases between the germline ends. CDR3: CASSSPGQSGNTIYF. CDR3 sequence (DNA): TGTGCCAGCAGCTCCCCCGGACAGTCTGGAAACACCATATATTTT.

In nucleotides, the CDR3 is TGCAGTGCTTGGGAGGGGGTCGAGCAGTACTTC. It codes for CSAWEGVEQYF. V usage is TRBV20-1 and J usage is TRBJ2-7, with a possible D match to TRBD2 (7 bases). The CDR3 runs 11 residues. Trimming pared 5 bases from V and 6 bases from J, leaving 11 bases between. The germline gives CDR1 DFQATT, CDR2 SNEGSKA (reference sequence).

This rearrangement joins TRBV5-1 to TRBJ2-5; D may be TRBD2 (5 bases). The CDR3 loop spans 15 amino acids. Germline values: CDR1 SGHRS, CDR2 YFSETQ. Trimming left V 4 bases short and J 4 bases short, with 17 bases between. DNA of the CDR3: TGCGCCAGCAGCCTAGGACCCACCGAGGGAGAGACCCAGTACTTC. Its protein product is CASSLGPTEGETQYF.

The rearrangement links TRBV14 to TRBJ2-3; the D gene is possibly TRBD2 (5 bases). The CDR3 totals 15 residues. Germline V gene sequence: CDR1 SGHDN, CDR2 FVKESK. Trimming removed 10 bases from V and 0 bases from J, with 17 bases in between. Here the CDR3 DNA reads TGTGCCACCCTACGGACTGTTCCTAGCACAGATACGCAGTATTTT. Amino acid sequence: CATLRTVPSTDTQYF.

The genes are TRBV5-1 and TRBJ2-3, with TRBD2 matching 7 bases. Germline assignment: CDR1 SGHRS and CDR2 YFSETQ. The CDR3 has 14 amino acids. J lost 4 bases, V lost 4 bases, and 6 bases had no gene match. The CDR3 reads CASSELATPDTQYF. Written as DNA, the CDR3 is TGCGCCAGCAGCGAACTAGCGACCCCAGATACGCAGTATTTT.

The rearrangement joins TRBV19 to TRBJ2-6; TRBD2 agrees at 8 bases. J was trimmed by 4 bases and V by 5 bases; bases with no gene match: 16. Germline V gene sequence: CDR1 LNHDA, CDR2 SQIVND (reference sequence). CDR3 length equals 19 residues. The CDR3 is CASSPRGAGAPSGANVLTF. The CDR3 nucleotides read TGTGCCAGTAGTCCTCGGGGAGCGGGAGCCCCCTCGGGGGCCAACGTCCTGACTTTC.

This clone came up many times. This CDR3 reads CASSIGAGGNSYEQYF. CDR3 DNA: TGTGCCAGTAGTATAGGAGCGGGAGGGAATTCCTACGAGCAGTACTTC. The chain recombines TRBV19 with TRBJ2-7; 10 positions agree with TRBD2. Trimming at V came to 1 base and at J to 1 base, leaving 4 bases not matched to a gene. The CDR3 loop spans 16 amino acids. Looked up from germline, CDR1 is LNHDA and CDR2 is SQIVND (reference sequence).

This clone appeared a few times. The genes are TRBV10-2 and TRBJ2-1; possibly TRBD1 for D (5 bases). The CDR3 loop spans 15 amino acids. The germline gives CDR1 WSHSY, CDR2 SAAADI. The ends were cut back, 6 bases at V and 4 bases at J, with 16 bases in the middle. CDR3 coding DNA: TGCGCCAGCAGGGACGAGACAGTCATTTACAATGAGCAGTTCTTC. Encoded protein: CASRDETVIYNEQFF.

The chain has TRBV2 and TRBJ1-5, with a weak D call TRBD1 (6 bases). The germline CDR1 and CDR2 sequences are SNHLY and FYNNEI. V dropped 3 bases and J dropped 11 bases, with 14 bases sitting between them. This CDR3 contains 13 residues. This chain's CDR3 is CASSDSYEGAQHF. CDR3 DNA: TGTGCCAGCAGTGATTCGTACGAGGGGGCCCAGCATTTT. The full variable domain, its missing parts supplied by reference TRBV2 and TRBJ1-5, is EPEVTQTPSHQVTQMGQEVILRCVPISNHLYFYWYRQILGQKVEFLVSFYNNEISEKSEIFDDQFSVERPDGSNFTLKIRSTKLEDSAMYFCASSDSYEGAQHFGDGTRLSIL.

The chain is built from TRBV28 and TRBJ1-4; TRBD1 is a possible D gene (6 bases). The CDR3 extends over 16 amino acids. Germline CDR1 and CDR2: MDHEN and SYDVKM. V was shortened by 3 bases and J by 4 bases, with 15 bases between the two germline ends. This CDR3 reads CASSLRGAGGNEKLFF. Here the CDR3 DNA reads TGTGCCAGCAGTTTGAGGGGGGCGGGAGGTAATGAAAAACTGTTTTTT. The whole variable domain, filled in from reference TRBV28 and TRBJ1-4, reads DVKVTQSSRYLVKRTGEKVFLECVQDMDHENMFWYRQDPGLGLRLIYFSYDVKMKEKGDIPEGYSVSREKKERFSLILESASTNQTSMYLCASSLRGAGGNEKLFFGSGTQLSVL.

V is TRBV7-2 and J is TRBJ2-5; a possible D gene is TRBD2 (5 bases). Trimming shortened V by 6 bases and J by 5 bases, and 19 bases separated the two germline ends. CDR1 is SGHTA, CDR2 FQGNSA, per germline. This CDR3 is built from 15 residues. CDR3 sequence (DNA): TGTGCCAGCAGACGCGGACTGGGGTCCGGGGAGACCCAGTACTTC. The encoded protein is CASRRGLGSGETQYF.

The chain has TRBV28 and TRBJ1-5; D call uncertain. This CDR3 comprises 15 residues. Trimming pared 5 bases from V and 5 bases from J, leaving 16 bases between. The germline gives CDR1 MDHEN, CDR2 SYDVKM. The CDR3 DNA reads as TGTGCCAGCAGTCCACCGGACGAGGGAGATCAGCCCCAGCATTTT. As protein: CASSPPDEGDQPQHF. The full variable domain, its missing parts supplied by reference TRBV28 and TRBJ1-5, is DVKVTQSSRYLVKRTGEKVFLECVQDMDHENMFWYRQDPGLGLRLIYFSYDVKMKEKGDIPEGYSVSREKKERFSLILESASTNQTSMYLCASSPPDEGDQPQHFGDGTRLSIL.

The chain recombines TRBV30 with TRBJ1-5; 7 nucleotides line up with TRBD1. CDR3 length equals 14 residues. Germline V gene sequence: CDR1 GTSNPN, CDR2 SVGIG (reference sequence). V trimming: 5 bases; J trimming: 0 bases; junction bases outside the gene matches: 4. The CDR3 region is CAWGGQYSNQPQHF. The DNA for the CDR3 is TGTGCCTGGGGGGGACAGTATAGCAATCAGCCCCAGCATTTT. Using reference TRBV30 and TRBJ1-5 for the parts outside the CDR3, the full variable domain is SQTIHQWPATLVQPVGSPLSLECTVEGTSNPNLYWYRQAAGRGLQLLFYSVGIGQISSEVPQNLSASRPQDRQFILSSKKLLLSDSGFYLCAWGGQYSNQPQHFGDGTRLSIL.

The rearrangement links TRBV27 to TRBJ2-5; 8 bases are a match to TRBD1. The germline V gene has CDR1 MNHEY and CDR2 SMNVEV (reference sequence). This CDR3 spans 20 amino acids. The V and J ends lost 5 bases and 5 bases, in that order; junction bases with no gene match: 25. The CDR3 DNA is TGTGCCAGCAGTCTCCGCTGGGCAGGGGGCTCGAAGGATCTAAAGGAGACCCAGTACTTC. Translating gives CASSLRWAGGSKDLKETQYF.

This rearrangement joins TRBV18 to TRBJ2-3; 11 bases align to TRBD2. The CDR3 length is 17 residues. The trim removed 3 bases at V and 0 bases at J, leaving 5 bases unmatched. The germline gives CDR1 KGHSH, CDR2 LQKENI. The DNA of the CDR3 is TGTGCCAGCTCACCCTTTGGACTAGCGGGCAGCACAGATACGCAGTATTTT. Protein product: CASSPFGLAGSTDTQYF.

This chain links TRBV12-3 or TRBV12-4 with TRBJ2-1; D unclear. V lost 8 bases and J lost 3, with 11 bases in between. The CDR3 has 13 residues. CDR3 sequence reads: CASETTIYNEQFF. CDR3 DNA: TGTGCCAGCGAGACGACAATCTACAATGAGCAGTTCTTC.

The genes are TRBV19 and TRBJ2-7, with 11 bases identical to TRBD2. Losses at the gene ends were 5 bases for V and 4 bases for J; bases not matched to a gene: 7. Per germline, CDR1 LNHDA and CDR2 SQIVND (reference sequence). The CDR3 extends over 15 amino acids. CDR3 protein: CASSFHSGRGYEQYF. In DNA, the CDR3 is TGTGCCAGTAGTTTTCATAGCGGGAGGGGGTACGAGCAGTACTTC.